The text below deals with one TCR beta chain. This entry comes from a study of blood T cell repertoires in COVID-19. The wider study: PBMCs, B-cell-depleted T cells, or T cells were the source of the cDNA or gDNA that made up the material.

Trimming took 5 bases from V and 5 from J, leaving 6 bases between them. The V gene's germline CDR1 is SGHAT and CDR2 FQNNGV. This CDR3 comprises 11 residues. The method was immunoSEQ multiplex PCR; TCRdb's version includes in-frame clones alone and lacks a portion of them. This table holds 270,000 or so clones, approximately 90% found once. The receptor was derived from a woman aged 40-49 years with acute COVID-19. The gene calls are TRBV11-2 and TRBJ2-5; D is undetermined. Material: PBMCs or T cells enriched from blood (not recorded which). CDR3 sequence: CASSEEETQYF. In DNA form, the CDR3 reads TGTGCCAGCAGCGAAGAGGAGACCCAGTACTTC.